The T cell receptor (beta chain) under discussion was sequenced for a study of neurological immune-mediated disorders. Whole-study findings and limits: Clinical features showed no association with the multiple sclerosis repertoire cluster, and MRI features showed none either.

CDR1 and CDR2 from the germline V gene are SGHRS and YFSETQ. Trimming pared 4 bases from V and 2 bases from J, leaving 14 bases between. The CDR3 covers 15 residues. As regards this clonotype: Its matching antigen is unknown.

The cDNA was synthesized by 5'RACE incorporating 10-nucleotide random UMIs. TCRdb reprocessed the 5' RACE reads with MiXCR, giving one entry per CDR3 protein. The data contain just under 60,000 distinct CDR3 sequences, under 4.5% of them seen just once; the ten biggest clones take up approximately 3.1%. V usage is TRBV5-1 and J usage is TRBJ2-3; TRBD1 might be the D (5 bases). The source of this sequence is a young woman with multiple sclerosis. The sequencing input was PBMCs. CDR3 DNA: TGCGCCAGCAGCCGACAGCCCCTAAACACAGATACGCAGTATTTT. Translating gives CASSRQPLNTDTQYF.